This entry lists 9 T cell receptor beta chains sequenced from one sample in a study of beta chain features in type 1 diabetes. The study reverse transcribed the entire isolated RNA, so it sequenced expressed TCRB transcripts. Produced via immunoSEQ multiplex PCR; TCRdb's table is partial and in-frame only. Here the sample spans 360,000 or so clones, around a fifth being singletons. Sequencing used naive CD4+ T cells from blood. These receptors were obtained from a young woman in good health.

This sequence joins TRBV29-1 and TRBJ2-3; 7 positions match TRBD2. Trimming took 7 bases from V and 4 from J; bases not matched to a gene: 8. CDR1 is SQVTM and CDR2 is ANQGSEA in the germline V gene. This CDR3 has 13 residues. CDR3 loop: CSAAQRGADTQYF. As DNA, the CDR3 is TGCAGCGCCGCGCAGCGGGGAGCAGATACGCAGTATTTT.

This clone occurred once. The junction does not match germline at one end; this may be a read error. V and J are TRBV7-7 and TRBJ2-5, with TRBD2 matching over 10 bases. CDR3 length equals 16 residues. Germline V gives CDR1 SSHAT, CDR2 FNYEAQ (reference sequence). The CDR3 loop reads CASSLELAGAQETQYF. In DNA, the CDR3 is TGTGCTAGCAGCTTAGAGCTAGCGGGGGCCCAAGAGACCCAGTACTTC.

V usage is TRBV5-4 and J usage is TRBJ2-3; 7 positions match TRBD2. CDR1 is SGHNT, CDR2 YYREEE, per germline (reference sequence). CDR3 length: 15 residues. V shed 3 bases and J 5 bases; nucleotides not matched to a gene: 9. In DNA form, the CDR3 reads TGTGCCAGCAGCTCACGGTCTGGCGGGGGAGATACGCAGTATTTT. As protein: CASSSRSGGGDTQYF.

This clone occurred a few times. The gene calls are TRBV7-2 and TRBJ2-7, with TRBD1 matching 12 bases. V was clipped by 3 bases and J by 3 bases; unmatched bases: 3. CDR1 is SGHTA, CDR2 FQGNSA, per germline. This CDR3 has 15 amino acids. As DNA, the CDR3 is TGTGCCAGCAGCTTGGGGACAGGGGGCTTCTACGAGCAGTACTTC. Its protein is CASSLGTGGFYEQYF.

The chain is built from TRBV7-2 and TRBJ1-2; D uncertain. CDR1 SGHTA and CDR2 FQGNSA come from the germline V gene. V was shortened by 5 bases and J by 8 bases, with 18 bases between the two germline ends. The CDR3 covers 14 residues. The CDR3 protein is CASSLTTLLRGYTF. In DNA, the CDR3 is TGTGCCAGCAGCCTCACTACCCTCCTTCGGGGCTACACCTTC.

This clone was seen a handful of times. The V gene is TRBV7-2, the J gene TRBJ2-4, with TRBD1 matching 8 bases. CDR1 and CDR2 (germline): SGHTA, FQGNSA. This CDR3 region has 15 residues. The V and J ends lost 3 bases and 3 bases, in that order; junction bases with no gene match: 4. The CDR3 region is CASSLDTGGKNIQYF. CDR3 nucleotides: TGTGCCAGCAGCTTGGATACAGGGGGCAAAAACATTCAGTACTTC. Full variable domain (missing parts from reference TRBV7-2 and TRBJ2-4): GAGVSQSPSNKVTEKGKDVELRCDPISGHTALYWYRQSLGQGLEFLIYFQGNSAPDKSGLPSDRFSAERTGGSVSTLTIQRTQQEDSAVYLCASSLDTGGKNIQYFGAGTRLSVL.

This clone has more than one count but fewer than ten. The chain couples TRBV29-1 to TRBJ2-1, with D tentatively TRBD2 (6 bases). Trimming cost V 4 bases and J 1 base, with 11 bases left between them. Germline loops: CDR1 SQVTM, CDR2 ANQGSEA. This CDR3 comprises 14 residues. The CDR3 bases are TGCAGCGTTGCCCGGGACTTATCCTACAATGAGCAGTTCTTC. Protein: CSVARDLSYNEQFF.

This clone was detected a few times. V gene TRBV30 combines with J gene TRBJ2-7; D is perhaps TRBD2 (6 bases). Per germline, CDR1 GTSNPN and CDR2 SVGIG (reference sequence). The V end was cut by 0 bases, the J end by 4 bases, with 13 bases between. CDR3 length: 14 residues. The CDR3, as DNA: TGTGCCTGGAGTGTAATGATGGGGGGATACGAGCAGTACTTC. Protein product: CAWSVMMGGYEQYF.

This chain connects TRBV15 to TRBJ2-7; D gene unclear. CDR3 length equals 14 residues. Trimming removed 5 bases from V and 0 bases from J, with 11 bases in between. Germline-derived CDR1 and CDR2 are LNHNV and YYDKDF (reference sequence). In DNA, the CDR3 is TGTGCCACCAGCCCTATACGCGACTCCTACGAGCAGTACTTC. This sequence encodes CATSPIRDSYEQYF.